A selection of T cell receptor beta chains follows, all from one sample in a study of T-cell reconstitution after alpha-beta-depleted transplantation in children. TCRdb re-called the PCR reads through MiXCR, storing one row per CDR3 protein. The data hold roughly 500,000 distinct CDR3 sequences, with around 17% observed a single time. The material was PBMCs from the stem cell graft donor, obtained from the stem cell graft. These receptors were taken from a human donor who donated a stem cell graft to a child with acute lymphoblastic leukemia. CDR3s include the opening cysteine and the closing phenylalanine or tryptophan. A D gene is named only where the DNA matches it firmly. A row's size may be missing; if present it is once, few, many or a size class.

cdr3_length: 14
d_call: .
clone_size: few
j_call: TRBJ2-3
v_call: TRBV7-9
cdr3_nt: TGTGCCAGCAGCGCGACCAGTCTCCTGGATACGCAGTATTTT
cdr3_aa: CASSATSLLDTQYF

cdr3_length: 15
d_call: .
clone_size: few
j_call: TRBJ2-5
v_call: TRBV7-7
cdr3_nt: TGTGCCAGCAGAAGATCCGGACTGCTCCAAGAGACCCAGTACTTC
cdr3_aa: CASRRSGLLQETQYF

cdr3_length: 11
d_call: .
clone_size: .
j_call: TRBJ2-5
v_call: TRBV25-1
cdr3_nt: TGTGCCAGCCTACAGGGAGAGACCCAGTACTTC
cdr3_aa: CASLQGETQYF

cdr3_length: 17
d_call: TRBD1
clone_size: few
j_call: TRBJ1-5
v_call: TRBV10-3
cdr3_nt: TGTGCCATCAGTGCCGGGACAGGTCTTTATAGCAATCAGCCCCAGCATTTT
cdr3_aa: CAISAGTGLYSNQPQHF

cdr3_length: 14
d_call: .
clone_size: few
j_call: TRBJ1-1
v_call: TRBV7-9
cdr3_nt: TGTGCCAGCAGCTTAACCCAGGCGAACACTGAAGCTTTCTTT
cdr3_aa: CASSLTQANTEAFF

cdr3_length: 18
d_call: .
clone_size: few
j_call: TRBJ2-7
v_call: TRBV14
cdr3_nt: TGTGCCAGCAGCCAAGATCTAGGAGCCGTTACTCGACCCTACGAGCAGTACTTC
cdr3_aa: CASSQDLGAVTRPYEQYF

cdr3_length: 14
d_call: .
clone_size: many
j_call: TRBJ2-1
v_call: TRBV10-3
cdr3_nt: TGTGCCATCAGTAATTTGGACTCATACAATGAGCAGTTCTTC
cdr3_aa: CAISNLDSYNEQFF

cdr3_length: 12
d_call: .
clone_size: .
j_call: TRBJ1-1
v_call: TRBV2
cdr3_nt: TGTGCCGGCAGGAAGATGAACACTGAAGCTTTCTTT
cdr3_aa: CAGRKMNTEAFF

cdr3_length: 20
d_call: .
clone_size: .
j_call: TRBJ1-5
v_call: TRBV11-1
cdr3_nt: TGTGCCAGCAGCTTAGCGCTCAGGGAGGAAGGCTTTTATAGCAATCAGCCCCAGCATTTT
cdr3_aa: CASSLALREEGFYSNQPQHF

cdr3_length: 16
d_call: .
clone_size: .
j_call: TRBJ1-5
v_call: TRBV12-3/TRBV12-4
cdr3_nt: TGTGCCAGCAGTTCGCAGGGGCCTCTTAGCAATCAGCCCCAGCATTTT
cdr3_aa: CASSSQGPLSNQPQHF

cdr3_length: 16
d_call: .
clone_size: few
j_call: TRBJ2-1
v_call: TRBV12-3/TRBV12-4
cdr3_nt: TGTGCCAGCAGTTACAATACAGGGACCCTAGGTAATGAGCAGTTCTTC
cdr3_aa: CASSYNTGTLGNEQFF

cdr3_length: 14
d_call: .
clone_size: .
j_call: TRBJ1-5
v_call: TRBV5-1
cdr3_nt: TGCGCCAGCCGTAGAGACCCTAGCAATCAGCCCCAGCATTTT
cdr3_aa: CASRRDPSNQPQHF

cdr3_length: 19
d_call: TRBD2
clone_size: .
j_call: TRBJ2-2
v_call: TRBV20-1
cdr3_nt: TGCAGTGCTAGAGATCTGAGGTCGGCGGGAGGGCCGTACACCGGGGAGCTGTTTTTT
cdr3_aa: CSARDLRSAGGPYTGELFF

cdr3_length: 12
d_call: .
clone_size: few
j_call: TRBJ2-5
v_call: TRBV7-9
cdr3_nt: TGTGCCAGCAGCTCACACAGGGAGGACCAGTACTTC
cdr3_aa: CASSSHREDQYF

cdr3_length: 14
d_call: TRBD2
clone_size: few
j_call: TRBJ2-5
v_call: TRBV24-1
cdr3_nt: TGTGCCACCAGTGATTTCGGCGGGGGGGAGACCCAGTACTTC
cdr3_aa: CATSDFGGGETQYF

cdr3_length: 15
d_call: TRBD2
clone_size: .
j_call: TRBJ2-5
v_call: TRBV11-2
cdr3_nt: TGTGCCAGCAGCTTAATGGGAGGGTGGGTAGAGACCCAGTACTTC
cdr3_aa: CASSLMGGWVETQYF

cdr3_length: 17
d_call: .
clone_size: .
j_call: TRBJ1-6
v_call: TRBV7-3
cdr3_nt: TGTGCCAGCAGCTTCATACGGGGGGAGTTTTTTAATTCACCCCTCCACTTT
cdr3_aa: CASSFIRGEFFNSPLHF

cdr3_length: 15
d_call: .
clone_size: .
j_call: TRBJ1-2
v_call: TRBV12-3/TRBV12-4
cdr3_nt: TGTGCCAGCAGTCCCGATCGGACTGCTAACTATGGCTACACCTTC
cdr3_aa: CASSPDRTANYGYTF

cdr3_length: 12
d_call: TRBD2
clone_size: .
j_call: TRBJ2-3
v_call: TRBV20-1
cdr3_nt: TGCAGTGCTAGAGATGAGGCGGGAGATCAGTATTTT
cdr3_aa: CSARDEAGDQYF

cdr3_length: 15
d_call: .
clone_size: few
j_call: TRBJ1-3
v_call: TRBV15
cdr3_nt: TGTGCCACCAGCAGAGATCCGAGCTCTGGAAACACCATATATTTT
cdr3_aa: CATSRDPSSGNTIYF

cdr3_length: 17
d_call: TRBD1
clone_size: few
j_call: TRBJ2-4
v_call: TRBV7-9
cdr3_nt: TGTGCCAGCAGCTACGGACAGGTGGTGCTGGCCAAAAACATTCAGTACTTC
cdr3_aa: CASSYGQVVLAKNIQYF

cdr3_length: 15
d_call: .
clone_size: .
j_call: TRBJ1-5
v_call: TRBV15
cdr3_nt: TGTGCCACCAGCAGAGATTTAGGGTCGCATCAGCCCCAGCATTTT
cdr3_aa: CATSRDLGSHQPQHF

cdr3_length: 15
d_call: .
clone_size: few
j_call: TRBJ1-5
v_call: TRBV7-2
cdr3_nt: TGTGCCAGCAGCTTATACCCGTCTAGCAATCAGCCCCAGCATTTT
cdr3_aa: CASSLYPSSNQPQHF

cdr3_length: 13
d_call: .
clone_size: many
j_call: TRBJ1-1
v_call: TRBV7-9
cdr3_nt: TGTGCCAGCAGCCAAGAAGCGGGGGGCTTGGCTTTCTTT
cdr3_aa: CASSQEAGGLAFF

cdr3_length: 15
d_call: .
clone_size: .
j_call: TRBJ2-1
v_call: TRBV10-3
cdr3_nt: TGTGCCATCAGTGCAGGACTCAGCTCCTACAATGAGCAGTTCTTC
cdr3_aa: CAISAGLSSYNEQFF

cdr3_length: 16
d_call: TRBD2
clone_size: .
j_call: TRBJ2-5
v_call: TRBV5-1
cdr3_nt: TGCGCCAGCAGCTTGGCGGGGACTAGTTTCCAAGAGACCCAGTACTTC
cdr3_aa: CASSLAGTSFQETQYF

cdr3_length: 17
d_call: .
clone_size: few
j_call: TRBJ1-5
v_call: TRBV27
cdr3_nt: TGTGCCAGCAGTTTCATCGGAGGCCAGGGAAGGAATCAGCCCCAGCATTTT
cdr3_aa: CASSFIGGQGRNQPQHF

cdr3_length: 14
d_call: .
clone_size: .
j_call: TRBJ2-7
v_call: TRBV18
cdr3_nt: TGTGCCAGCTCACCACCGATGGGCCGCCACGAGCAGTACTTC
cdr3_aa: CASSPPMGRHEQYF

cdr3_length: 16
d_call: TRBD1
clone_size: .
j_call: TRBJ2-7
v_call: TRBV6-2/TRBV6-3
cdr3_nt: TGTGCCAGCAGTAAGATGGGACAGGCGAGTACCTACGAGCAGTACTTC
cdr3_aa: CASSKMGQASTYEQYF

cdr3_length: 14
d_call: TRBD2
clone_size: .
j_call: TRBJ2-5
v_call: TRBV30
cdr3_nt: TGTGCCTGGAGGCGGGGGGGCTCGGGAGAGACCCAGTACTTC
cdr3_aa: CAWRRGGSGETQYF

cdr3_length: 19
d_call: TRBD2
clone_size: few
j_call: TRBJ2-1
v_call: TRBV7-3
cdr3_nt: TGTGCCAGCAGCTTCAACGACAGGACTAGCGGGAGGGCCAGGGATGAGCAGTTCTTC
cdr3_aa: CASSFNDRTSGRARDEQFF

cdr3_length: 17
d_call: TRBD1
clone_size: few
j_call: TRBJ1-2
v_call: TRBV4-1
cdr3_nt: TGCGCCAGCAGCCAAGATCCGCGGACAGGGGGCTTCTATGGCTACACCTTC
cdr3_aa: CASSQDPRTGGFYGYTF

cdr3_length: 13
d_call: .
clone_size: .
j_call: TRBJ1-2
v_call: TRBV10-3
cdr3_nt: TGTGCCATCAGTGATTATTCGAACTATGGCTACACCTTC
cdr3_aa: CAISDYSNYGYTF

cdr3_length: 16
d_call: TRBD2
clone_size: few
j_call: TRBJ2-7
v_call: TRBV9
cdr3_nt: TGTGCCAGCAGCGTCGCTGCGGGAGGTTATCTCTACGAGCAGTACTTC
cdr3_aa: CASSVAAGGYLYEQYF

cdr3_length: 13
d_call: .
clone_size: few
j_call: TRBJ2-2
v_call: TRBV5-1
cdr3_nt: TGCGCCAGCAGCCAGACTAGGGCGGGGGAGCTGTTTTTT
cdr3_aa: CASSQTRAGELFF

cdr3_length: 12
d_call: .
clone_size: few
j_call: TRBJ2-1
v_call: TRBV5-1
cdr3_nt: TGCGCCAGCAGCTCGCAAAACAATGAGCAGTTCTTC
cdr3_aa: CASSSQNNEQFF

cdr3_length: 15
d_call: .
clone_size: many
j_call: TRBJ2-5
v_call: TRBV10-3
cdr3_nt: TGTGCCATCAGTGAGTCACGGGACACTCAAGAGACCCAGTACTTC
cdr3_aa: CAISESRDTQETQYF

cdr3_length: 16
d_call: TRBD1
clone_size: few
j_call: TRBJ1-4
v_call: TRBV5-1
cdr3_nt: TGCGCCAGCAGCTTGAACCCGGGACAGGGGGAGGAAAAACTGTTTTTT
cdr3_aa: CASSLNPGQGEEKLFF

cdr3_length: 13
d_call: .
clone_size: few
j_call: TRBJ2-3
v_call: TRBV27
cdr3_nt: TGTGCCAGCAGTTTATCAGGCACTTTAGCGCAGTATTTT
cdr3_aa: CASSLSGTLAQYF

cdr3_length: 13
d_call: TRBD1
clone_size: many
j_call: TRBJ2-6
v_call: TRBV7-2
cdr3_nt: TGTGCCAGCAGCTTAAGGACAGGGACGAACCTGACTTTC
cdr3_aa: CASSLRTGTNLTF